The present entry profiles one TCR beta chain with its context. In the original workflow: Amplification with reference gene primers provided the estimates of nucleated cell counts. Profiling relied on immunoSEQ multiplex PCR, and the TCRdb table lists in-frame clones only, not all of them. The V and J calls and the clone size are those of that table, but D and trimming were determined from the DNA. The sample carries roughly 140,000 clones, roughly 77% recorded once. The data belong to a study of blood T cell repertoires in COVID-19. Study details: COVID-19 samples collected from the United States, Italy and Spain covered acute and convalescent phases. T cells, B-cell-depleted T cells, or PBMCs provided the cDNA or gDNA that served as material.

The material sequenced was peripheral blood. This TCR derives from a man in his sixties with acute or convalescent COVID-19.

CDR3: CSVEFFGRRHNEQFF. CDR3 sequence (DNA): TGCAGCGTTGAGTTCTTCGGGAGGCGGCACAATGAGCAGTTCTTC. J is TRBJ2-1 and V is TRBV29-1; 7 nucleotides align to TRBD2. This CDR3 has 15 amino acids. Unmatched junction bases numbered 10, after V lost 3 bases and J lost 5 bases. Per the germline V gene, CDR1 is SQVTM and CDR2 is ANQGSEA.